Listed below are T cell receptor beta chains from one sample, sequenced in a study of blood T cell repertoires in COVID-19. TCRdb keeps only in-frame clones here, not all; method: immunoSEQ multiplex PCR. The sample holds approximately 180,000 clones; approximately 90% are singletons and the top ten take under 6.5%. Input material: peripheral blood. The receptors stem from a man in his forties or fifties with active or convalescent COVID-19. CDR3s include the opening cysteine and the closing phenylalanine or tryptophan. D genes are given only for firm matches. Clone size, where shown, is once, few, many, or a class for clones that have expanded.

NA,NA,TRBV9,TRBJ2-1,TGTGCCAGCAGCGCTACCCCCACCTACAATGAGCAGTTCTTC,CASSATPTYNEQFF
NA,NA,TRBV7-2,TRBJ2-1,TGTGCCAGCAGCCCAGGACGGGGAACCACCAATGAGCAGTTCTTC,CASSPGRGTTNEQFF
TRBD1,few,TRBV2,TRBJ2-7,TGTGCCAGCAGTGAGTCCCAGGGGGCTAACGAGCAGTACTTC,CASSESQGANEQYF
NA,NA,TRBV12-5,TRBJ1-5,TGTGCTAGTGGTTCCAGTTATCAGCCCCAGCATTTT,CASGSSYQPQHF
TRBD2,NA,TRBV3-1/TRBV3-2,TRBJ2-1,TGTGCCAGCAGCCAAGATATACTAGCGGGGGGACGCCTCTCCTACAATGAGCAGTTCTTC,CASSQDILAGGRLSYNEQFF
NA,NA,TRBV5-6,TRBJ1-5,TGTGCCAGCAGCTTTTTTACTGCCGTAAATCAGCCCCAGCATTTT,CASSFFTAVNQPQHF
NA,NA,TRBV5-1,TRBJ1-3,TGCGCCAGCAGCTTGGGAGGTTCCTCTGGAAACACCATATATTTT,CASSLGGSSGNTIYF
TRBD2,NA,TRBV19,TRBJ2-1,TGTGCCAGTAGTACCCCCTCCAACCTAGCGGCCTCCTACAATGAGCAGTTCTTC,CASSTPSNLAASYNEQFF
NA,NA,TRBV6-5,TRBJ2-7,TGTGCCAGCAGTTATCGACAGCTCAACATCTACGAGCAGTACTTC,CASSYRQLNIYEQYF
TRBD1,few,TRBV6-1,TRBJ1-5,TGTGCCAGCAGTGAGAAACTACAGGGGTTGATTCAGCCCCAGCATTTT,CASSEKLQGLIQPQHF
TRBD2,NA,TRBV7-2,TRBJ2-5,TGTGCCAGCAGCTTAGTGCCTAGCGGGAGGGCCGTAGAGACCCAGTACTTC,CASSLVPSGRAVETQYF
NA,NA,TRBV10-3,TRBJ1-1,TGTGCCACCGTGGCTAACACTGAAGCTTTCTTT,CATVANTEAFF
TRBD2,once,TRBV5-1,TRBJ2-7,TGCGCCAGCAGCTTAGGGGGAACTAGCGGTGCCTACGAGCAGTACTTC,CASSLGGTSGAYEQYF
NA,NA,TRBV7-9,TRBJ1-2,TGTGCCAGCAGCCCCATTTCAGGGTCTCGAGGCTACACCTTC,CASSPISGSRGYTF
TRBD1,NA,TRBV11-2,TRBJ2-5,TGTGCCAGCAGCTTAGATGGGACAGGGCCAGAGACCCAGTACTTC,CASSLDGTGPETQYF
NA,few,TRBV2,TRBJ1-5,TGTGCCAGCAGTCCCGAAGCGGGGGTTAGTCAGCCCCAGCATTTT,CASSPEAGVSQPQHF
NA,NA,TRBV5-1,TRBJ1-6,TGCGCCAGCAGCCCGGAGACTGGGTGGTCACCCCTCCACTTT,CASSPETGWSPLHF
NA,NA,TRBV7-9,TRBJ1-1,TGTGCCAGCAGCTTACTGGCGGGAACAGCTGAAGCTTTCTTT,CASSLLAGTAEAFF
TRBD1,once,TRBV27,TRBJ1-1,TGTGCCAGCAGTTCAATGCAACAGGGGAGGCGGGGTACTGAAGCTTTCTTT,CASSSMQQGRRGTEAFF
NA,NA,TRBV6-6,TRBJ2-7,TGTGCCAGCAGAAATACCCCAGACCGGGGCTACGAGCAGTACTTC,CASRNTPDRGYEQYF
NA,NA,TRBV11-2,TRBJ1-1,TGTGCCAGCAGCCCACAGGGTCCTGAAGCTTTCTTT,CASSPQGPEAFF
NA,once,TRBV6-1,TRBJ1-5,TGTGCCAGCAGTGAAGCCGGGAATCAGCCCCAGCATTTT,CASSEAGNQPQHF
NA,NA,TRBV5-1,TRBJ2-3,TGCGCCAGCAGCTTGAACACAGTAAAGACAGATACGCAGTATTTT,CASSLNTVKTDTQYF
TRBD2,NA,TRBV6-5,TRBJ2-3,TGTGCCAGCAGTTATAGCGGGGGGGCTGCAGATACGCAGTATTTT,CASSYSGGAADTQYF
NA,NA,TRBV7-9,TRBJ2-2,TGTGCCAGCAGCCTACAGCTTCCGCAGAACACCGGGGAGCTGTTTTTT,CASSLQLPQNTGELFF
NA,NA,TRBV29-1,TRBJ2-4,TGCAGCGTTGTTTTCCGAAACATTCAGTACTTC,CSVVFRNIQYF
NA,few,TRBV30,TRBJ1-4,TGTGCCTGGAGTCTCGCGGGAGCTAATGAAAAACTGTTTTTT,CAWSLAGANEKLFF
NA,NA,TRBV3-1/TRBV3-2,TRBJ2-5,TGTGCCAGCAGCCCCCACCCTAGCCTGTACCAAGAGACCCAGTACTTC,CASSPHPSLYQETQYF
TRBD2,few,TRBV7-8,TRBJ2-7,TGTGCCAGCAGCTTGGGTGGGGAGGGTGAGCAGTACTTC,CASSLGGEGEQYF
TRBD1,NA,TRBV14,TRBJ1-1,TGTGCCAGCAGCCAAAAGGGACAGGGTTATATGGACACTGAAGCTTTCTTT,CASSQKGQGYMDTEAFF
TRBD2,few,TRBV27,TRBJ2-7,TGTGCCAGCAGTTTTCGTAGCGGGAGCTACGAGCAGTACTTC,CASSFRSGSYEQYF
NA,NA,TRBV30,TRBJ2-5,TGTGCCTGGAGTAGACACATGAGATACGAGACCCAGTACTTC,CAWSRHMRYETQYF
TRBD1,NA,TRBV5-1,TRBJ2-1,TGCGCCAGCAGCTCGCGGGGCAGGGGGCTATTCAATGAGCAGTTCTTC,CASSSRGRGLFNEQFF
NA,few,TRBV7-6,TRBJ1-2,TGTGCCAGCAGCTTAGCGATCGGCATCGAGGCTTCTGGCTACACCTTC,CASSLAIGIEASGYTF
NA,NA,TRBV2,TRBJ1-3,TGTGCCAGCAGTGAAGCGCTTCACAGAATGGGCGCTGGAAACACCATATATTTT,CASSEALHRMGAGNTIYF
NA,once,TRBV10-3,TRBJ1-6,TGTGCCAAAAAAGAAGAACTTGCTTCACCCCTCCACTTT,CAKKEELASPLHF
NA,NA,TRBV25-1,TRBJ2-7,TGTGCCAGCAAACAGGTAAACTCCTACGAGCAGTACTTC,CASKQVNSYEQYF
NA,NA,TRBV3-1/TRBV3-2,TRBJ1-4,TGTGCCAGCAGCCAAATCCCAGGGTCGGCTAATGAAAAACTGTTTTTT,CASSQIPGSANEKLFF
NA,NA,TRBV12-5,TRBJ2-2,TGTGCTAGTGGTTTGGGACTAGGCAACACCGGGGAGCTGTTTTTT,CASGLGLGNTGELFF
TRBD2,NA,TRBV6-1,TRBJ2-1,TGTGCCAGCAGTGAAGCGGCTAGCGGGAGATGGCGGCAGTTCTTC,CASSEAASGRWRQFF
NA,NA,TRBV27,TRBJ1-1,TGTGCCAGCAGTTTATCGAGGAGTGGTAACACTGAAGCTTTCTTT,CASSLSRSGNTEAFF
NA,NA,TRBV28,TRBJ2-2,TGTGCCAGCAACGGGGAGAACACCGGGGAGCTGTTTTTT,CASNGENTGELFF
TRBD1,NA,TRBV12-3/TRBV12-4,TRBJ2-5,TGTGCCAGCAGCCTAGGACAGGGCCTAGACCAGTACTTC,CASSLGQGLDQYF
NA,NA,TRBV10-3,TRBJ1-6,TGTGCCATCAGTGAGTCTGGCGGCTCCTATAATTCACCCCTCCACTTT,CAISESGGSYNSPLHF
TRBD1,NA,TRBV5-4,TRBJ2-5,TGTGCCAGCAGGGGTGAGGGGGCGTCATTGCGGACCCAGTACTTC,CASRGEGASLRTQYF
NA,NA,TRBV10-3,TRBJ1-2,TGTGCCATCACCGCAGCCCAGGGATTGAAGGGCTACACCTTC,CAITAAQGLKGYTF
NA,many,TRBV6-5,TRBJ2-2,TGTGCCAGCAGGACAGGGAACACCGGGGAGCTGTTTTTT,CASRTGNTGELFF
TRBD1,NA,TRBV18,TRBJ2-5,TGTGCCAGCTCCGTAGACAGGGGAGAGACCCAGTACTTC,CASSVDRGETQYF
NA,NA,TRBV6-1,TRBJ2-7,TGTGCCAGCAGTGAAGCGCTAAATTACGAGCAGTACTTC,CASSEALNYEQYF
TRBD1,NA,TRBV19,TRBJ1-2,TGTGCCAGTAGTACCCAGGGGGTAGCTAACTATGGCTACACCTTC,CASSTQGVANYGYTF
NA,NA,TRBV7-2,TRBJ1-1,TGTGCCAGCAGCTTCCCGGGGGCTGAAGCTTTCTTT,CASSFPGAEAFF
NA,NA,TRBV7-6,TRBJ2-7,TGTGCCAGCAGCTTAAGCCAGTCAGGCGAGCAGTACTTC,CASSLSQSGEQYF
TRBD1,NA,TRBV18,TRBJ2-7,TGTGCCAGCTCACCAAGACAGGGCTTCTACGAGCAGTACTTC,CASSPRQGFYEQYF
NA,NA,TRBV19,TRBJ1-2,TGTGCCAGTAGTATCGGGCAGGGGTATGGCTACACCTTC,CASSIGQGYGYTF
TRBD2,NA,TRBV7-2,TRBJ2-2,TGTGCCAGCAGCCCAAGGACTAGCGGGAGGGCCCCCCACGGGGAGCTGTTTTTT,CASSPRTSGRAPHGELFF
TRBD1,NA,TRBV7-2,TRBJ2-1,TGTGCCAGCAGCTCCAGGACAGGGTCTCCTTTTGATGAGCAGTTCTTC,CASSSRTGSPFDEQFF
TRBD1,NA,TRBV28,TRBJ2-7,TGTGCCAGCAGTTTGACAGGGCGCAACGAGCAGTACTTC,CASSLTGRNEQYF